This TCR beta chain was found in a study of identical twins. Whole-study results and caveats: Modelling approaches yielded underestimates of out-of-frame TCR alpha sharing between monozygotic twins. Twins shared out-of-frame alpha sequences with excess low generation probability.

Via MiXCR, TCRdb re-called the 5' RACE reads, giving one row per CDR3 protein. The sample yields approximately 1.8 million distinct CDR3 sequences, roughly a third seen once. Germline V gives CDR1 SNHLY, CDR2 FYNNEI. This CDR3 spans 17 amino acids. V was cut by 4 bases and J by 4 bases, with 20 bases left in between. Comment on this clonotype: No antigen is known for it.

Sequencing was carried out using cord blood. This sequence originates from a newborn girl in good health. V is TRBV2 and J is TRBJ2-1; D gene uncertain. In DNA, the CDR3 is TGTGCCAGCAGTGGATCCGCATATAGCAAGCCGTACAATGAGCAGTTCTTC. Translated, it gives CASSGSAYSKPYNEQFF.